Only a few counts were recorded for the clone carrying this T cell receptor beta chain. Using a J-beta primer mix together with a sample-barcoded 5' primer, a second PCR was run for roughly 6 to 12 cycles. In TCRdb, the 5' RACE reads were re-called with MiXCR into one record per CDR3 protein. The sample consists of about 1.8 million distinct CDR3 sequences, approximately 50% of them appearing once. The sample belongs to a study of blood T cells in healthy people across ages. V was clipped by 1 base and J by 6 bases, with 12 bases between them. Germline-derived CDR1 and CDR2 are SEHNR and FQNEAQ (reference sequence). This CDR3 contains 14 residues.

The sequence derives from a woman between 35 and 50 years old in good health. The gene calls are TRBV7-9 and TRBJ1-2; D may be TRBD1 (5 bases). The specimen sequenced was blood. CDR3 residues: CASSLGDAPNGYTF. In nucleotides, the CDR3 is TGTGCCAGCAGCTTAGGGGACGCCCCTAATGGCTACACCTTC.